The next 17 T cell receptor beta chains were all read from a single sample in a study of cytomegalovirus exposure and HLA in healthy donors. PCR amplification relied on 60 Vbeta primers (plus 13 Jbeta primers). This table comes from immunoSEQ multiplex PCR, and its TCRdb copy is limited to in-frame clones, with some not included. Here the sample spans 150,000 to 200,000 clones, less than 90% being singletons. The sequencing input was PBMCs. These receptors all come from a boy between 10 and 17 years old in good health and CMV-seronegative.

This clone was detected a few times. Written as DNA, the CDR3 is TGTGCCAGCAGCTTAGGGAGGGAACAGCGGGCTTTCTTT. Amino acids: CASSLGREQRAFF. The chain is built from TRBV7-6 and TRBJ1-1, with D unclear. Germline lookup yields CDR1 SGHVS and CDR2 FNYEAQ. Trimming pared 1 base from V and 11 bases from J, leaving 14 bases between. The CDR3 has 13 amino acids.

The chain combines TRBV13 with TRBJ1-1; possibly TRBD1 for D (6 bases). Per the germline V gene, CDR1 is PRHDT and CDR2 is FYEKMQ (reference sequence). This CDR3 spans 16 amino acids. V was pared by 5 bases and J by 1 base, with 17 bases between. The CDR3 loop is CASSPQGIEGNTEAFF. The CDR3, as DNA: TGTGCCAGCAGCCCGCAGGGGATCGAAGGGAACACTGAAGCTTTCTTT.

This chain connects TRBV5-8 to TRBJ1-2, with D uncertain. Germline V gives CDR1 SGHTS, CDR2 YDEGEE. The V and J ends lost 2 bases and 13 bases respectively, with 6 bases between them. The CDR3 has 9 amino acids. DNA for the CDR3: TGTGCCAGCAGCTTTCCAGGCACCTTC. This encodes CASSFPGTF.

This chain uses TRBV7-2 with TRBJ2-3; D gene uncertain. CDR1 SGHTA and CDR2 FQGNSA come from the germline V gene. V was cut by 5 bases and J by 2 bases, with 5 bases left in between. This CDR3 has 12 amino acids. The CDR3 loop reads CASSRYTDTQYF. CDR3 bases: TGTGCCAGCAGCCGGTACACAGATACGCAGTATTTT.

This clone appeared a few times. V gene TRBV6-6 combines with J gene TRBJ1-5; D not resolved. The germline V gene has CDR1 MNHNY and CDR2 SVGAGI (reference sequence). V shed 2 bases and J shed 5 bases, with 7 bases lying between them. CDR3 size: 13 residues. The CDR3, as DNA: TGTGCCAGCAGTTACCCCGGTGATCAGCCCCAGCATTTT. It is translated as CASSYPGDQPQHF.

The V call is TRBV28, the J call TRBJ1-2; D unresolved. The germline gives CDR1 MDHEN, CDR2 SYDVKM. CDR3 length equals 14 residues. Trimming shortened V by 2 bases and J by 4 bases, and 11 bases separated the two germline ends. CDR3 sequence: CASSLPGSVYGYTF. CDR3 DNA: TGTGCCAGCAGTTTACCGGGGTCTGTCTATGGCTACACCTTC.

The V and J genes are TRBV9 and TRBJ2-7, with TRBD2 identical over 10 bases. V trimming: 0 bases; J trimming: 5 bases; junction bases outside the gene matches: 8. Germline values: CDR1 SGDLS, CDR2 YYNGEE. This CDR3 has 16 amino acids. CDR3 in amino acids: CASSVDLAGVRNEQYF. The CDR3 DNA is TGTGCCAGCAGCGTAGATCTAGCGGGAGTGAGGAACGAGCAGTACTTC.

This chain links TRBV30 with TRBJ2-7, with D perhaps TRBD2 (6 bases). V was trimmed by 2 bases and J by 7 bases, leaving 15 bases between them. Germline V lookup: CDR1 GTSNPN, CDR2 SVGIG (reference sequence). There are 13 residues in the CDR3. The CDR3 loop is CAWSWRVQQEQYF. The CDR3, as DNA: TGTGCCTGGAGTTGGAGGGTGCAACAGGAGCAGTACTTC.

The V gene is TRBV6-5, the J gene TRBJ1-2; possibly TRBD1 for D (6 bases). The germline gives CDR1 MNHEY, CDR2 SVGAGI. The CDR3 has 13 amino acids. The V end lost 0 bases, the J end lost 7 bases, and 9 bases lay between the germline ends. The CDR3: CASSYSNRVGYTF. The CDR3 DNA follows: TGTGCCAGCAGTTACTCAAACAGGGTTGGCTACACCTTC.

This clone appeared a single time. V and J are TRBV19 and TRBJ2-7; TRBD1 aligns across 11 bases. The CDR3 has 15 residues. V dropped 4 bases and J dropped 3; count of bases not matched to a gene: 5. Germline CDR1 is LNHDA and CDR2 is SQIVND (reference sequence). The CDR3 is CASSTGQGDYYEQYF. The CDR3 nucleotides are TGTGCCAGTAGTACGGGACAGGGGGACTACTACGAGCAGTACTTC. The full variable domain, rest sourced from reference TRBV19 and TRBJ2-7, is DGGITQSPKYLFRKEGQNVTLSCEQNLNHDAMYWYRQDPGQGLRLIYYSQIVNDFQKGDIAEGYSVSREKKESFPLTVTSAQKNPTAFYLCASSTGQGDYYEQYFGPGTRLTVT.

This clone was seen just once. The J gene is TRBJ1-1, the V gene TRBV7-9; no clear D gene. The CDR3 runs 14 residues. V lost 4 bases, J lost 2 bases, and 11 bases lay in between. Germline CDR1 and CDR2: SEHNR and FQNEAQ (reference sequence). As DNA, the CDR3 is TGTGCCAGCAGCTCAGATATTCGAAACACTGAAGCTTTCTTT. Its protein product is CASSSDIRNTEAFF.

This chain links TRBV29-1 with TRBJ1-1; D unresolved. V lost 5 bases and J 4 bases, leaving 11 bases between the germline ends. Germline loops: CDR1 SQVTM, CDR2 ANQGSEA. This CDR3 comprises 12 residues. The CDR3 reads CSVRGGSTEAFF. CDR3 sequence (DNA): TGCAGCGTTAGAGGTGGCAGCACTGAAGCTTTCTTT. Full variable domain (outside the CDR3, taken from reference TRBV29-1 and TRBJ1-1): SAVISQKPSRDICQRGTSLTIQCQVDSQVTMMFWYRQQPGQSLTLIATANQGSEATYESGFVIDKFPISRPNLTFSTLTVSNMSPEDSSIYLCSVRGGSTEAFFGQGTRLTVV.

J is TRBJ1-2 and V is TRBV19, with a tentative D call TRBD1 (6 bases). CDR1 is LNHDA, CDR2 SQIVND, per germline (reference sequence). Trimming took off 10 bases at V and 6 bases at J, with 12 bases between the two ends. The CDR3 has 11 amino acids. DNA for the CDR3: TGTGCCACACAGGGTCAGAATGGCTACACCTTC. It encodes CATQGQNGYTF. Looking up the rest from reference TRBV19 and TRBJ1-2 gives the full variable domain: DGGITQSPKYLFRKEGQNVTLSCEQNLNHDAMYWYRQDPGQGLRLIYYSQIVNDFQKGDIAEGYSVSREKKESFPLTVTSAQKNPTAFYLCATQGQNGYTFGSGTRLTVV.

The CDR3 protein is CASSLSHEQFF. The CDR3 DNA sequence: TGTGCCAGCAGTTTGAGTCATGAGCAGTTCTTC. The chain is built from TRBV28 and TRBJ2-1; D not certain. There are 11 residues in the CDR3. Trimming shortened V by 3 bases and J by 8 bases, and 5 bases separated the two germline ends. Germline values: CDR1 MDHEN, CDR2 SYDVKM. The full variable domain, completed using reference TRBV28 and TRBJ2-1, is DVKVTQSSRYLVKRTGEKVFLECVQDMDHENMFWYRQDPGLGLRLIYFSYDVKMKEKGDIPEGYSVSREKKERFSLILESASTNQTSMYLCASSLSHEQFFGPGTRLTVL.

This chain uses TRBV6-1 with TRBJ2-3, with 13 nucleotides matching TRBD2. The CDR3 runs to 17 residues. Germline CDR1 is MNHNS and CDR2 is SASEGT. V lost 4 bases and J lost 2; bases outside the gene matches: 6. The DNA of the CDR3 is TGTGCCAGCAGTGCACCAGGACTAGCGGGGGCCACAGATACGCAGTATTTT. Its translation: CASSAPGLAGATDTQYF.

The rearrangement links TRBV9 to TRBJ1-5; possibly TRBD1 for D (5 bases). Trimming removed 7 bases at V and 1 base at J, with 9 bases between. Germline CDR1 reads SGDLS; CDR2 reads YYNGEE. The CDR3 extends over 13 amino acids. The CDR3 region is CASGKGSNQPQHF. CDR3 nucleotides: TGTGCCAGCGGCAAGGGGAGCAATCAGCCCCAGCATTTT.

The chain uses TRBV6-5 and TRBJ2-7; 10 positions match TRBD1. V trimming: 5 bases; J trimming: 3 bases; junction bases outside the gene matches: 4. Germline assignment: CDR1 MNHEY and CDR2 SVGAGI. The CDR3 contains 14 residues. CDR3 in amino acids: CASSIRDRGYEQYF. CDR3 bases: TGTGCCAGCAGTATCCGGGACAGGGGCTACGAGCAGTACTTC.